This T cell receptor (beta chain) was retrieved from a study of OX40 agonist ivuxolimab in advanced cancers. Study context: Three dose-escalation patients had partial responses: one with hepatocellular carcinoma and two with cutaneous melanoma. Study-wide results and limits: CD8+ T cells were the subset that, on average, had more expanded clones than CD4+. Partial responders treated at 0.1-3.0 mg/kg exhibited clonal expansion among the lowest measured.

The V end was cut by 0 bases, the J end by 2 bases, with 16 bases between. The CDR3 totals 17 residues. Germline loops: CDR1 SGHDN, CDR2 FVKESK. Generated by immunoSEQ multiplex PCR, the TCRdb table keeps only in-frame clones and is missing some. The data show around 50,000 clones, 85% to 90% seen once. Points on this clone: Its antigen is as yet unknown.

The chain joins TRBV14 to TRBJ1-1, with D possibly being TRBD1 (5 bases). The source was CD4+ or CD8+ T cells sorted from blood, collected in a trial of the OX40 agonist ivuxolimab. The clonotype was recovered from an adult with an advanced solid tumor such as melanoma, head and neck, liver or kidney cancer. CDR3 sequence reads: CASSQDLWGIENTEAFF. CDR3 nucleotide sequence: TGTGCCAGCAGCCAAGATCTTTGGGGGATAGAAAACACTGAAGCTTTCTTT.